This T cell receptor (beta chain) was sequenced for a study of radiotherapy plus CTLA-4 blockade in lung cancer. About the study: Objective responses occurred in around 20% of patients; about 34% had disease control. Notes on the study in general: Increased serum interferon-beta after radiation also reportedly predicted response strongly.

The assay was immunoSEQ multiplex PCR, and TCRdb's table has in-frame clones only and misses some. Among about 97,000 clones listed, approximately 75% were seen once. Worth noting for this clone: Its antigen is unidentified.

Per the germline V gene, CDR1 is MNHEY and CDR2 is SMNVEV (reference sequence). V was clipped by 4 bases and J by 7 bases; unmatched bases: 6. The CDR3 consists of 15 residues. The sample in question was peripheral blood, obtained from a patient treated with radiotherapy plus ipilimumab. The receptor's source is a human donor with non-small cell lung cancer who had a partial response to radiotherapy plus ipilimumab. Some clones in this sample may be carry-over from other donors' samples. This chain uses TRBV27 with TRBJ2-1, with TRBD2 matching over 11 bases. CDR3 protein: CASSYSGLAVNEQFF. The CDR3 nucleotides read TGTGCCAGCAGTTACTCGGGACTAGCGGTAAATGAGCAGTTCTTC.